This T cell receptor beta chain was captured by sequencing in a study of T cells in Graves' hyperthyroidism and ophthalmopathy. Background on the study: Peripheral blood was secured at the point of initial diagnosis, before any treatment.

Clinicians diagnosed patients from clinical symptoms, serum thyroxine and TRAb, thyroid ultrasound and orbital computed tomography. Fresh peripheral blood, 10 ml, yielded the PBMCs. This clonotype was counted ten times or more. V shed 3 bases and J 7 bases; nucleotides not matched to a gene: 5. Looked up from germline, CDR1 is SGHRS and CDR2 is YFSETQ. The CDR3 has 14 residues. The source material, RNA transcripts, was used to amplify TCR beta CDR3 regions. HTBI primers drove first-round RT-PCR of the TCR CDR3. One entry per CDR3 protein results from TCRdb running MiXCR on the multiplex PCR reads. Found here are 480,000 or so distinct CDR3 sequences, about an eighth of them singletons; the top ten hold around 17%.

The receptor was derived from a woman aged 18-35 years with Graves' hyperthyroidism. Sequenced sample: blood. The chain combines TRBV5-1 with TRBJ2-1; 9 nucleotides agree with TRBD2. CDR3 bases: TGCGCCAGCAGCTCCGGACTAGCGATGAATGAGCAGTTCTTC. Translation gives CASSSGLAMNEQFF.